The sequence of this T cell receptor beta chain was determined in a study of T cell responses to AZD1222 COVID-19 vaccine. Across the whole study: Recipients boosted at about 4 weeks or about 12 weeks are pooled.

Study-wide results and caveats: Clonal diversity may have been underestimated in mostly white British donors. Nearly half of spike-specific TCRs reportedly go after variant regions that carry no mutations. Repertoires were sampled only after the peak T cell response.

Comments on this clone: Its antigen is not known.

TCRdb's copy holds only in-frame clones and misses some; the assay was immunoSEQ multiplex PCR. The table includes some 140,000 clones, roughly 94% detected once. The clonotype was recovered from an adult in good health. Specimen: peripheral blood, collected on day 0 of AZD1222 vaccination.

The CDR3, as DNA: TGTGCCATCACCGCCGGACAGATGAACACTGAAGCTTTCTTT. Translating gives CAITAGQMNTEAFF. The rearrangement uses TRBV10-3 and TRBJ1-1; tentative D call: TRBD1 (6 bases). CDR1 is ENHRY and CDR2 is SYGVKD in the germline V gene. The CDR3 length is 14 residues. V was shortened by 7 bases and J by 0 bases, with 12 bases between the two germline ends.